A single sample is the source of the 30 T cell receptor beta chains below, sequenced in a study of blood T cells in healthy people across ages. It was with a sample-barcoded 5' primer and a J-beta primer mix that a second PCR of roughly 7 to 11 cycles was run. TCRdb re-derived calls from the 5' RACE reads in MiXCR, one entry per CDR3 protein. The table has 550,000 to 750,000 distinct CDR3 sequences, around a fifth seen once. Sequences were obtained from blood. The receptor source for this set is a man between 65 and 85 years old in good health.

The chain has TRBV20-1 and TRBJ2-7; unclear D gene. The length of the CDR3 is 13 residues. V dropped 5 bases and J dropped 3 bases, with 14 bases sitting between them. Germline V gene sequence: CDR1 DFQATT, CDR2 SNEGSKA (reference sequence). As DNA, the CDR3 is TGCAGTGCTCCGGGTCCTGGGGTCTACGAGCAGTACTTC. Protein product: CSAPGPGVYEQYF.

The V call is TRBV5-1, the J call TRBJ1-1; D gene unclear. V dropped 4 bases and J dropped 1 base, with 11 bases sitting between them. The CDR3 has 14 amino acids. Germline V gene data show CDR1 as SGHRS and CDR2 as YFSETQ. This CDR3 is CASSPGLENTEAFF. The CDR3 region has the DNA TGCGCCAGCAGCCCAGGACTGGAGAACACTGAAGCTTTCTTT.

The CDR3 DNA reads TGCAGCGTTGGGGTAGGGACTAATGAAAAACTGTTTTTT. Translation gives CSVGVGTNEKLFF. V is TRBV29-1 and J is TRBJ1-4; no firm D call. Germline assignment: CDR1 SQVTM and CDR2 ANQGSEA. CDR3 length equals 13 residues. Trimming took 4 bases from V and 2 from J, leaving 8 bases between them. The whole variable domain, remainder taken from reference TRBV29-1 and TRBJ1-4, is SAVISQKPSRDICQRGTSLTIQCQVDSQVTMMFWYRQQPGQSLTLIATANQGSEATYESGFVIDKFPISRPNLTFSTLTVSNMSPEDSSIYLCSVGVGTNEKLFFGSGTQLSVL.

This clonotype was detected a few times. Since the CDR3 does not end with the conserved phenylalanine or tryptophan, this likely comes from a read error. The rearrangement joins TRBV20-1 to TRBJ2-1, with 12 bases lining up with TRBD2. Germline CDR1 DFQATT, CDR2 SNEGSKA (reference sequence). The length of the CDR3 is 18 residues. With V trimmed by 6 bases and J by 2 bases, 14 bases remained unmatched. In DNA, the CDR3 is TGCAGTGCCAAGGTGGGACTAGCGGGTTTGTCAGCCTACAATGAGCAGTTCCTC. Amino acid sequence: CSAKVGLAGLSAYNEQFL.

This clonotype came up a few times. V and J are TRBV6-5 and TRBJ2-1, with 9 bases that match TRBD2. With 2 bases clipped from V and 8 bases from J, the junction kept 7 bases outside the gene matches. Looked up from germline, CDR1 is MNHEY and CDR2 is SVGAGI. The CDR3 consists of 15 residues. The CDR3 nucleotides read TGTGCCAGCAGTTACCCCGGGACTAGCATAGATGAGCAGTTCTTC. The encoded protein is CASSYPGTSIDEQFF.

This clonotype was picked up a small number of times. This chain uses TRBV20-1 with TRBJ2-1; possible D gene TRBD2, 6 bases. CDR1 and CDR2 (germline): DFQATT, SNEGSKA (reference sequence). This CDR3 contains 15 residues. V lost 3 bases and J lost 1, with 13 bases in between. CDR3 nucleotides: TGCAGTGCTAGGTCTCTCGGGAGTTCCTACAATGAGCAGTTCTTC. This codes for CSARSLGSSYNEQFF.

The chain links TRBV12-3 or TRBV12-4 to TRBJ2-5; D is undetermined. Near its end, the DNA agrees better with TRBJ2-1, so the J call may be wrong. This CDR3 contains 15 residues. The CDR3 region is CASRGPRLGYNEQFF. DNA of the CDR3: TGTGCCAGCAGGGGCCCGAGGCTCGGTTACAATGAGCAGTTCTTC.

CDR3 sequence reads: CSASPGTRVSDEQFF. For the CDR3, the DNA is TGCAGTGCTTCACCCGGGACTAGAGTTAGTGATGAGCAGTTCTTC. The chain carries TRBV20-1 and TRBJ2-5; 8 bases fit TRBD2. Gene TRBJ2-1 matches the end of the DNA better, so the J call may be wrong. Per germline, CDR1 DFQATT and CDR2 SNEGSKA (reference sequence). The CDR3 length is 15 residues.

This clonotype was seen a few times. This sequence joins TRBV5-1 and TRBJ2-3; D gene ambiguous. CDR1 SGHRS and CDR2 YFSETQ come from the germline V gene. The CDR3 covers 11 residues. Trimming shortened V by 5 bases and J by 4 bases, and 5 bases separated the two germline ends. CDR3 protein: CASSGADTQYF. Written as DNA, the CDR3 is TGCGCCAGCAGTGGGGCAGATACGCAGTATTTT. Complete variable domain (other parts from reference TRBV5-1 and TRBJ2-3): KAGVTQTPRYLIKTRGQQVTLSCSPISGHRSVSWYQQTPGQGLQFLFEYFSETQRNKGNFPGRFSGRQFSNSRSEMNVSTLELGDSALYLCASSGADTQYFGPGTRLTVL.

J is TRBJ2-4 and V is TRBV6-6; 8 bases match TRBD1. Trimming took 6 bases from V and 8 from J; bases not matched to a gene: 6. Germline CDR1 MNHNY, CDR2 SVGAGI (reference sequence). This CDR3 contains 13 residues. The CDR3 DNA sequence: TGTGCCAGCAGCACCCCGACAGGGGACATTCAGTACTTC. Translating it yields CASSTPTGDIQYF.

V gene TRBV25-1 combines with J gene TRBJ2-1, with TRBD1 matching over 8 bases. This CDR3 has 14 residues. V gave up 1 base and J gave up 9 bases; unmatched junction bases: 5. Germline CDR1 reads MGHDK; CDR2 reads SYGVNS. CDR3 sequence (DNA): TGTGCCAGCAGTGAATCGGGACAGGTTGCTGAGCAGTTCTTC. Protein: CASSESGQVAEQFF.

Written as DNA, the CDR3 is TGTGCCAGCAGTTTTAGGTACCAGGGGAATGAGCAGTTCTTC. Its translation is CASSFRYQGNEQFF. The chain couples TRBV27 to TRBJ2-1; tentatively, D is TRBD1 (6 bases). The CDR3 spans 14 residues. V was trimmed by 3 bases and J by 7 bases, leaving 13 bases between them. The germline gives CDR1 MNHEY, CDR2 SMNVEV (reference sequence).

The chain recombines TRBV30 with TRBJ2-3; no firm D call. This CDR3 comprises 15 residues. V was trimmed by 0 bases and J by 2 bases, leaving 12 bases between them. Germline CDR1 GTSNPN, CDR2 SVGIG (reference sequence). The CDR3 loop is CAWSVGNMNTDTQYF. The DNA of the CDR3 is TGTGCCTGGAGTGTAGGCAATATGAACACAGATACGCAGTATTTT.

The chain joins TRBV4-3 to TRBJ2-1, with 7 bases lining up with TRBD1. The V and J ends lost 4 bases and 9 bases, in that order; junction bases with no gene match: 6. The germline gives CDR1 LGHNA, CDR2 YSLEER. This CDR3 contains 13 residues. The CDR3 region is CASSRTRGREQFF. CDR3 sequence (DNA): TGCGCCAGCAGCCGAACTAGGGGGCGTGAGCAGTTCTTC.

This clonotype was counted at least ten times. The chain joins TRBV28 to TRBJ2-1; 11 bases map to TRBD2. Germline V CDR1 and CDR2: MDHEN, SYDVKM. Germline trimming cut 3 bases from V and 4 bases from J; bases unmatched to any gene: 5. CDR3 length: 16 residues. CDR3 nucleotides: TGTGCCAGCAGTTTGGGGGGACTAGCGGTTTACAATGAGCAGTTCTTC. This codes for CASSLGGLAVYNEQFF.

This clonotype has only a few counts. J is TRBJ2-2 and V is TRBV5-1, with D possibly being TRBD1 or TRBD2 (5 bases each). The CDR3 has 13 residues. CDR1 and CDR2 from the germline V gene are SGHRS and YFSETQ. V shed 5 bases and J shed 5 bases, with 10 bases lying between them. The CDR3, as DNA: TGCGCCAGCAGACCCGAGGGGACCGGGGAGCTGTTTTTT. This codes for CASRPEGTGELFF.

The V call is TRBV12-3 or TRBV12-4, the J call TRBJ2-3, with 13 bases fitting TRBD2. Trimming removed 4 bases from V and 4 bases from J; junction bases left unmatched: 5. CDR3 length: 16 amino acids. The CDR3 coding sequence is TGTGCCAGCAGTTCCGGACTAGCGGGAGTGGCAGATACGCAGTATTTT. It codes for CASSSGLAGVADTQYF.

Comment on this clonotype: The junction and the germline gene differ at one end; a read error may be behind it. The V gene is TRBV4-3, the J gene TRBJ2-4; D is possibly TRBD1 (5 bases). This CDR3 is built from 20 residues. Germline lookup yields CDR1 LGHNA and CDR2 YSLEER. CDR3 in DNA: TGCGCCAGCAGCCAATTCTCCCTGACAGATCTAGTAGGGGCCAAGAACATCCAGTACTTC. Translating it yields CASSQFSLTDLVGAKNIQYF.

The chain recombines TRBV13 with TRBJ2-5, with 11 nucleotides matching TRBD1. V was clipped by 5 bases and J by 6 bases; unmatched bases: 8. This CDR3 has 15 residues. In germline, CDR1 is PRHDT, CDR2 FYEKMQ (reference sequence). DNA for the CDR3: TGTGCCAGCAGCGCCGGGACAGGGGGTTCAAAGACCCAGTACTTC. It yields the protein CASSAGTGGSKTQYF.

This clonotype was counted only a few times. CDR3 residues: CASRSLNQPQHF. Here the CDR3 DNA reads TGTGCCAGCAGGTCCCTCAATCAGCCCCAGCATTTT. This chain links TRBV12-3 or TRBV12-4 with TRBJ1-5; no clear D. CDR3 size: 12 residues. Trimming removed 6 bases from V and 3 bases from J, with 6 bases in between.

There are a few counts of this clonotype. This chain uses TRBV9 with TRBJ2-5; TRBD1 is a possible D gene (5 bases). The assigned J gene may be wrong: the sequence end matches TRBJ2-7 better. Germline loops: CDR1 SGDLS, CDR2 YYNGEE. The CDR3 runs to 13 residues. The CDR3 spells CASSVGSRDEQYF. The CDR3 nucleotides are TGTGCCAGCAGCGTAGGTTCCAGGGACGAGCAGTACTTC.

This clonotype has just a few counts. The genes are TRBV12-3 or TRBV12-4 and TRBJ2-5, with no clear D. The CDR3 is made up of 13 amino acids. The germline V and J ends were trimmed by 3 bases and 2 bases, with 7 bases remaining between them. The CDR3 reads CASSFQRQETQYF. The CDR3 DNA reads TGTGCCAGCAGTTTCCAGAGACAAGAGACCCAGTACTTC.

The V gene is TRBV12-3 or TRBV12-4, the J gene TRBJ2-5, with D perhaps assigned TRBD1 or TRBD2 (5 bases each). The assigned J gene may be wrong: the sequence end matches TRBJ2-7 better. The CDR3 has 13 amino acids. CDR3: CASSLGGDLEQYF. As DNA, the CDR3 is TGTGCCAGCAGTTTAGGTGGGGACCTCGAGCAGTACTTC.

The rearrangement links TRBV5-1 to TRBJ2-7; TRBD1 might be the D (6 bases). The J call may be wrong; the DNA end is better matched by TRBJ2-1. CDR1 is SGHRS, CDR2 YFSETQ, per germline. The CDR3 extends over 15 amino acids. In nucleotides, the CDR3 is TGCGCCAGCAGCTTGGCTTCAGGGGAAAACAATGAGCAGTTCTTC. This gives the protein CASSLASGENNEQFF.

The CDR3: CATGTSGENEQFF. Written as DNA, the CDR3 is TGCGCCACCGGGACTAGCGGCGAAAATGAGCAGTTCTTC. This chain joins TRBV5-1 and TRBJ2-1, with 11 bases lining up with TRBD2. This CDR3 has 13 residues. V lost 9 bases to trimming and J lost 7 bases; unmatched junction nucleotides: 6. The germline CDR1 and CDR2 sequences are SGHRS and YFSETQ.

The chain combines TRBV6-6 with TRBJ1-3; perhaps TRBD1 as D (5 bases). The length of the CDR3 is 14 residues. Looked up from germline, CDR1 is MNHNY and CDR2 is SVGAGI (reference sequence). V was pared by 4 bases and J by 3 bases, with 10 bases between. The CDR3 coding sequence is TGTGCCAGCAGTTCATTAGACAGTGGAAACACCATATATTTT. Translation: CASSSLDSGNTIYF.

The chain employs TRBV3-1 and TRBJ2-2, with D possibly matching TRBD1 (6 bases). V was clipped by 5 bases and J by 4 bases, with 11 bases between them. This CDR3 is 14 amino acids long. Per the germline V gene, CDR1 is LGHDT and CDR2 is YNNKEL (reference sequence). CDR3 nucleotide sequence: TGTGCCAGCAGCGAGACAGGTTCCACCGGGGAGCTGTTTTTT. It yields the protein CASSETGSTGELFF.

V is TRBV20-1 and J is TRBJ2-3; a weak D match, TRBD1 (6 bases). V lost 6 bases to trimming and J lost 0 bases, with 19 bases between them. Germline V gene lookup returns CDR1 DFQATT and CDR2 SNEGSKA (reference sequence). CDR3 length: 16 amino acids. CDR3 in amino acids: CSAVHRASESTDTQYF. The CDR3 coding sequence is TGCAGTGCCGTTCACAGGGCCTCAGAGAGCACAGATACGCAGTATTTT.

There are a few counts of this clonotype. The genes are TRBV28 and TRBJ2-5; D is uncertain. With the DNA end fitting TRBJ2-1 better, the J assignment may be wrong. CDR3 size: 14 residues. Germline-derived CDR1 and CDR2 are MDHEN and SYDVKM. The CDR3 DNA reads TGTGCCAGCAGTTCGGTTAGCTGGAGCGATGAGCAGTTCTTC. This gives the protein CASSSVSWSDEQFF.

There are a few counts of this clonotype. This sequence joins TRBV20-1 and TRBJ2-7; TRBD2 matches at 8 bases. The CDR3 loop spans 15 amino acids. Trimming at V came to 6 bases and at J to 2 bases, leaving 12 bases not matched to a gene. From germline, CDR1 is DFQATT and CDR2 SNEGSKA (reference sequence). CDR3 sequence (DNA): TGCAGTGCCTCCTCTGCCGGGACTAGAACCTACGAGCAGTACTTC. The encoded protein is CSASSAGTRTYEQYF.